Listed below are T cell receptor beta chains from one sample, sequenced in a study of blood T cell repertoires in COVID-19. The table came from immunoSEQ multiplex PCR; TCRdb's copy has only in-frame clones and leaves some out. The sample consists of roughly 130,000 clones, 82% of them appearing once. Sequencing was done on a sample of peripheral blood. Source of these receptors: a woman in her 70s with acute or convalescent COVID-19. The CDR3 runs from the conserved cysteine through the conserved F or W. The order of the fields is J gene, V gene, CDR3 protein.

TRBJ1-5	TRBV10-3	CAISGEAENQPQHF
TRBJ1-1	TRBV7-6	CASSLMGGGATEAFF
TRBJ1-1	TRBV4-1	CASSQRARGEAFF
TRBJ1-4	TRBV19	CASSPLTGATNEKLFF
TRBJ1-5	TRBV19	CASSKRPGQGARGNQPQHF
TRBJ1-2	TRBV30	CAWLRGGLGGYTF
TRBJ2-7	TRBV3-1/TRBV3-2	CASSQDLTGGDEQYF
TRBJ1-4	TRBV6-5	CASGRQGANEKLFF
TRBJ2-2	TRBV7-8	CASSLVGLAGGGDTGELFF
TRBJ2-3	TRBV2	CASSEARTGVTQYF
TRBJ1-5	TRBV6-5	CASSYSGVQPQHF
TRBJ2-1	TRBV18	CASSHRGRDEQFF
TRBJ1-1	TRBV5-1	CASSLGENGQAFF
TRBJ2-4	TRBV9	CASSVEGDIQYF
TRBJ1-5	TRBV5-1	CASSLSGDSNQPQHF
TRBJ1-1	TRBV3-1/TRBV3-2	CASSPGWDTEAFF
TRBJ2-6	TRBV19	CASSRQFSGANVLTF
TRBJ2-3	TRBV7-2	CASSFLTVPTSTDTQYF
TRBJ1-1	TRBV14	CASSQDRAAGPFEAFF
TRBJ1-2	TRBV2	CASRGQTTNYGYTF
TRBJ1-2	TRBV4-2	CASSPSGGAGYGYTF
TRBJ2-7	TRBV11-3	CASSLGTGYYEQYF
TRBJ1-4	TRBV18	CASSDKGFEKLFF
TRBJ1-6	TRBV5-4	CASRPDRDSPLHF
TRBJ2-2	TRBV5-4	CASNEPAGSGELFF
TRBJ1-3	TRBV2	CASSARQGTGNTIYF
TRBJ2-5	TRBV4-1	CASSLTPKTSQETQYF
TRBJ2-3	TRBV5-6	CASSHDLGEGTSTDTQYF
TRBJ1-1	TRBV3-1/TRBV3-2	CASSQGGPGTEAFF
TRBJ1-3	TRBV2	CASSEARAGGNTIYF
TRBJ2-2	TRBV4-2	CASSQEIQSPGELFF
TRBJ2-5	TRBV11-3	CASSSRTAQETQYF
TRBJ2-7	TRBV5-1	CASQASGGYEQYF
TRBJ1-2	TRBV4-3	CASSQASSRGYTF
TRBJ1-2	TRBV25-1	CASSDRVGGYTF
TRBJ1-6	TRBV10-3	CAIGQGSSPLHF
TRBJ2-1	TRBV5-1	CASSRKWDSIYNEQFF
TRBJ1-2	TRBV5-6	CASSVTGYGYTF
TRBJ1-2	TRBV12-3/TRBV12-4	CASSFGDRGGYTF
TRBJ1-2	TRBV5-4	CASSLQLANYGYTF
TRBJ1-1	TRBV7-9	CASSRSENTEAFF
TRBJ2-1	TRBV7-9	CASSLYSDIYNEQFF
TRBJ2-1	TRBV2	CASSEMRVRYNEQFF
TRBJ2-5	TRBV5-8	CASSLQGWETQYF
TRBJ1-2	TRBV12-3/TRBV12-4	CASAEGANYGYTF